This T cell receptor (beta chain) came from a study of blood T cell repertoires in COVID-19. Across the whole study: COVID-19 samples collected from the United States, Italy and Spain covered acute and convalescent phases. The cDNA or gDNA used as material had been derived from T cells, B-cell-depleted T cells, or PBMCs.

Profiling relied on immunoSEQ multiplex PCR, and the TCRdb table lists in-frame clones only, not all of them. The data show under 95,000 clones, with about 86% seen just once and around 19% held by the top ten. Losses at the gene ends were 7 bases for V and 4 bases for J; bases not matched to a gene: 6. This CDR3 is built from 14 residues. The V gene's germline CDR1 is LGHNT and CDR2 FRNRAP. This clonotype was obtained from a woman of 80 years or more with acute or convalescent COVID-19. The chain joins TRBV12-5 to TRBJ2-3, with 9 bases matching TRBD2. Source material: peripheral blood. CDR3 amino acids: CASAWTSVPDTQYF. The CDR3 DNA sequence: TGTGCTAGTGCTTGGACTAGCGTCCCAGATACGCAGTATTTT.